What follows are 10 T cell receptor beta chains derived from one specimen sequenced in a study of blood T cells in healthy people across ages. A second about 6 to 12 cycle PCR used barcoded and J-beta primers. TCRdb recomputed calls from the 5' RACE reads with MiXCR, one row per CDR3 protein. The profile shows hundreds of thousands of distinct CDR3 sequences, around a fifth of them singletons. Sequencing input: blood. Source of these receptors: a man aged 65 to 79 in good health.

V is TRBV18 and J is TRBJ2-7; D remains ambiguous. The CDR3 is made up of 15 amino acids. Germline lookup yields CDR1 KGHSH and CDR2 LQKENI. Trimming stripped 3 bases from V and 2 bases from J, with 14 bases between. The CDR3 bases are TGTGCCAGCTCACCGGTCCCTGCCGCCACCTACGAGCAGTACTTC. Residues: CASSPVPAATYEQYF.

A remark on this clonotype: A junction end diverges from the germline sequence, so it may reflect a read error. V gene TRBV19 combines with J gene TRBJ2-5, with D hard to call. Germline CDR1 is LNHDA and CDR2 is SQIVND (reference sequence). The CDR3 consists of 13 residues. The CDR3 loop reads CASSISAQETHYF. The CDR3 region has the DNA TGTGCCAGTAGTATTTCAGCACAAGAGACCCACTACTTC.

CDR3 residues: CASSLWWGTTDTQYF. The DNA of the CDR3 is TGTGCCAGCAGCCTGTGGTGGGGGACCACAGATACGCAGTATTTT. The chain uses TRBV5-6 and TRBJ2-3; D possibly matches TRBD1 or TRBD2 (5 bases each). Between the trimmed V and J ends, which lost 4 bases and 2 bases, there was a span of 14 bases. CDR1 is SGHDT and CDR2 is YYEEEE in the germline V gene. The CDR3 extends over 15 amino acids.

This chain connects TRBV10-3 to TRBJ1-2; 10 bases align to TRBD1. Germline values: CDR1 ENHRY, CDR2 SYGVKD. V shed 5 bases, J shed 4 bases, and the junction held 4 bases outside the gene matches. The CDR3 consists of 14 residues. The DNA for the CDR3 is TGTGCCATCAGTACGGGACAGGGGATCTATGGCTACACCTTC. Translated: CAISTGQGIYGYTF.

The gene calls are TRBV3-1 and TRBJ2-7, with D tentatively TRBD1 or TRBD2 (5 bases each). Germline V gene sequence: CDR1 LGHDT, CDR2 YNNKEL (reference sequence). The CDR3 is 14 amino acids. V was cut by 4 bases and J by 1 base, with 11 bases left in between. CDR3: CASSPGTLSYEQYF. CDR3 nucleotide sequence: TGTGCCAGCAGCCCCGGGACGCTTTCCTACGAGCAGTACTTC.

Concerning this clonotype itself: This may come from a read error, since a much larger clone is one base off. The CDR3 sequence: CSARGNPEGQTDIQYF. The CDR3 region has the DNA TGCAGTGCTAGAGGTAATCCCGAGGGACAGACAGACATTCAGTACTTC. The chain is built from TRBV20-1 and TRBJ2-4; 7 bases are shared with TRBD1. The germline CDR1 and CDR2 sequences are DFQATT and SNEGSKA (reference sequence). V dropped 1 base and J dropped 8; count of bases not matched to a gene: 14. The CDR3 spans 16 residues.

V is TRBV3-1 and J is TRBJ2-4; perhaps D is TRBD1 or TRBD2 (5 bases each). Between the trimmed V and J ends, which lost 0 bases and 0 bases, there was a span of 12 bases. This CDR3 contains 17 residues. The germline CDR1 and CDR2 sequences are LGHDT and YNNKEL (reference sequence). The CDR3 bases are TGTGCCAGCAGCCAAGATCGGGACCACCTAGCCAAAAACATTCAGTACTTC. Translating it yields CASSQDRDHLAKNIQYF.

This clonotype was observed a handful of times. The rearrangement joins TRBV5-5 to TRBJ2-5; possible D gene TRBD1, 6 bases. The CDR3 is 13 amino acids. V lost 4 bases and J lost 5, with 12 bases in between. CDR1 is SGHKS, CDR2 YYEKEE, per germline (reference sequence). This chain's CDR3 is CASSPGDGETQYF. The CDR3 region has the DNA TGTGCCAGCAGCCCAGGGGACGGCGAGACCCAGTACTTC. The whole variable domain, remainder taken from reference TRBV5-5 and TRBJ2-5, is DAGVTQSPTHLIKTRGQQVTLRCSPISGHKSVSWYQQVLGQGPQFIFQYYEKEERGRGNFPDRFSARQFPNYSSELNVNALLLGDSALYLCASSPGDGETQYFGPGTRLLVL.

The genes are TRBV19 and TRBJ2-1; 10 bases are a match to TRBD2. The germline V gene encodes CDR1 LNHDA and CDR2 SQIVND (reference sequence). Trimming at V came to 7 bases and at J to 7 bases, leaving 4 bases not matched to a gene. The CDR3 spans 13 residues. The CDR3 region is CASKLAGTNEQFF. The CDR3 DNA sequence: TGTGCCAGTAAACTAGCGGGAACGAATGAGCAGTTCTTC.

This chain joins TRBV12-3 or TRBV12-4 and TRBJ2-5; no reliable D call. V was trimmed by 1 base and J by 4 bases, leaving 7 bases between them. This CDR3 is 13 amino acids long. The CDR3 sequence is CASSLGIGETQYF. In DNA, the CDR3 is TGTGCCAGCAGTTTAGGGATTGGAGAGACCCAGTACTTC.